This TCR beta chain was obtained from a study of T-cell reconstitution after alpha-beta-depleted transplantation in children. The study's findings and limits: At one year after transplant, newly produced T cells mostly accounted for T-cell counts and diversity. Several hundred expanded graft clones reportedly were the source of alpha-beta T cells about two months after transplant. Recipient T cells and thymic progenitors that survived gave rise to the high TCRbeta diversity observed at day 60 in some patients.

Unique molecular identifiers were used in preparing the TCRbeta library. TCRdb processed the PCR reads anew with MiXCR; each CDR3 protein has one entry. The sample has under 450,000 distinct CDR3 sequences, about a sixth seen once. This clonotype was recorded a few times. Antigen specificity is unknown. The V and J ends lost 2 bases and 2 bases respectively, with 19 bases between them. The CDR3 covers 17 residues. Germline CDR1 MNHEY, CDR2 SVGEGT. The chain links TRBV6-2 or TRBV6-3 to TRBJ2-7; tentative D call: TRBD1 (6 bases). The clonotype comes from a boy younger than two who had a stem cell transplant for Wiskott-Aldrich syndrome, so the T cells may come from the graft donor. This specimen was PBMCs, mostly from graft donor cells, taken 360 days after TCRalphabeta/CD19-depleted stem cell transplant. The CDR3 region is CASSYHFGSGTPYEQYF. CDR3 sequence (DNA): TGTGCCAGCAGTTACCACTTCGGTTCCGGGACACCCTACGAGCAGTACTTC.